Listed below are T cell receptor beta chains from one sample, sequenced in a study of T cell responses to AZD1222 COVID-19 vaccine. Method: immunoSEQ multiplex PCR; TCRdb's copy keeps in-frame clones and lacks some. The sample includes 100,000 to 150,000 clones, 80% to 90% of them seen just once. Sequencing used peripheral blood, obtained on day 0 of AZD1222 vaccination. The source of these receptors is an adult in good health. The CDR3 runs from the conserved cysteine through the conserved F or W. A D gene is named only where the DNA matches it firmly. Clone size is not always given. Where it is, it says once, few, many or a class for expanded clones.

>TRBV6-7|15|once|-|TRBJ2-7
TGTGCCAGCTCACGGGACCCCCCGAGCTCCTACGAGCAGTACTTC
CASSRDPPSSYEQYF
>TRBV2|15|-|-|TRBJ2-5
TGTGCCAGCAGTGAAGCGGAGGGACTTGTTGAGACCCAGTACTTC
CASSEAEGLVETQYF
>TRBV30|14|few|-|TRBJ1-6
TGTGCCTGGACGCGGGGGGTAAGGAATTCACCCCTCCACTTT
CAWTRGVRNSPLHF
>TRBV11-2|15|-|TRBD1|TRBJ1-4
TGTGCCAGCAGCGCCGGGACAGGGAGGACTGAAAAACTGTTTTTT
CASSAGTGRTEKLFF
>TRBV9|15|-|-|TRBJ2-5
TGTGCCAGCAGCGTGGACGCGAACCTCCAAGAGACCCAGTACTTC
CASSVDANLQETQYF
>TRBV7-3|13|-|-|TRBJ2-7
TGTGCCAGCAGCTCCCGGGCACGGGTCGGCCAGTACTTC
CASSSRARVGQYF
>TRBV7-9|15|-|-|TRBJ2-7
TGTGCCAGCAGCTTAGGGGACGGGAGCTCCTACGAGCAGTACTTC
CASSLGDGSSYEQYF
>TRBV5-5|12|-|-|TRBJ2-5
TGTGCCAGCAGCTTAGGTAGAGAGACCCAGTACTTC
CASSLGRETQYF
>TRBV6-6|17|-|-|TRBJ1-6
TGTGCCAGCAGTCCTGCCGGTAGCCGCTCCTATAATTCACCCCTCCACTTT
CASSPAGSRSYNSPLHF
>TRBV2|11|-|-|TRBJ2-7
TGTGCCAGCAGGGAGAGTAGGGAGCAGTACTTC
CASRESREQYF
>TRBV7-9|15|-|-|TRBJ1-4
TGTGCCAGCAGCTTAGCACAGGGTGGTAATGAAAAACTGTTTTTT
CASSLAQGGNEKLFF
>TRBV7-2|15|-|-|TRBJ2-7
TGTGCCAGCAGCCCTCCGGGGACTCCTTCCTACGAGCAGTACTTC
CASSPPGTPSYEQYF
>TRBV5-1|15|-|-|TRBJ2-3
TGCGCCAGCAACAACGGGGGTCGGCCTGGAGATACGCAGTATTTT
CASNNGGRPGDTQYF
>TRBV15|11|-|-|TRBJ1-2
TGTGCCACCAGCAGTTGGTCTGGCTACACCTTC
CATSSWSGYTF
>TRBV15|14|-|-|TRBJ1-5
TGTGCCACCAGCAGGCCGGGGTTAAATCAGCCCCAGCATTTT
CATSRPGLNQPQHF
>TRBV7-9|16|-|-|TRBJ2-5
TGTGCCAGCAGCCCCTCCAATAGGGAGGGGGGCGAGACCCAGTACTTC
CASSPSNREGGETQYF
>TRBV12-5|12|-|-|TRBJ1-5
TGTGCTAGTGGTTTGGCTCATCAGCCCCAGCATTTT
CASGLAHQPQHF
>TRBV12-5|15|-|-|TRBJ1-4
TGTGCCAGTGGTTTGGGGTGGGGGCGCGGAGAAAAACTGTTTTTT
CASGLGWGRGEKLFF
>TRBV6-2/TRBV6-3|15|-|TRBD1|TRBJ2-1
TGTGCCAGCAGTTCCCCGGGACAGGGAAGAGACGAGCAGTTCTTC
CASSSPGQGRDEQFF
>TRBV6-4|13|-|TRBD1|TRBJ1-1
TGTGCCAGCAGTGACGAAGGGGGCCAGAGAGCTTTCTTT
CASSDEGGQRAFF
>TRBV7-9|18|-|-|TRBJ1-5
TGTGCCAGCAGCTCACAATTCCGGGTGGACCGAAACAATCAGCCCCAGCATTTT
CASSSQFRVDRNNQPQHF
>TRBV2|15|-|-|TRBJ1-2
TGTGCCAGCAGTGCCGTGCTAGGTACTAACTATGGCTACACCTTC
CASSAVLGTNYGYTF
>TRBV5-6|17|few|-|TRBJ1-4
TGTGCCAGCAGCTTTGGGAAACGGGGAAGGGGGAATGAAAAACTGTTTTTT
CASSFGKRGRGNEKLFF
>TRBV18|15|-|-|TRBJ1-3
TGTGCCAGCTCACCAAATCCCACGGGCAGAAACACCATATATTTT
CASSPNPTGRNTIYF
>TRBV18|17|once|TRBD1|TRBJ1-5
TGTGCCAGCTCACCCGGGACAGGCGGCGGGGGCAATCAGCCCCAGCATTTT
CASSPGTGGGGNQPQHF
>TRBV18|15|-|TRBD1|TRBJ1-1
TGTGCCAGCTCAGGAGGACAGGGGCAGAACACTGAAGCTTTCTTT
CASSGGQGQNTEAFF